The clone carrying this T cell receptor (beta chain) was detected once. What it binds is not known. CDR3 length: 13 residues. Trimming stripped 6 bases from V and 5 bases from J, with 13 bases between. The germline V gene has CDR1 LNHDA and CDR2 SQIVND (reference sequence). These data belong to a study of T cell responses to AZD1222 COVID-19 vaccine. Findings and caveats of the study: Seropositive at baseline were only a handful of AZD1222 recipients.

Clones were sequenced by immunoSEQ multiplex PCR, and TCRdb holds only the in-frame ones, with some missing. The data contain 140,000 or so clones, under 95% of them singletons. Sequencing used peripheral blood, obtained 28 days after the second AZD1222 dose. This sequence was found in an adult who received the AZD1222 COVID-19 vaccine. V gene TRBV19 combines with J gene TRBJ1-2, with D possibly matching TRBD1 (5 bases). The CDR3 region is CASRPGRIYGYTF. As DNA, the CDR3 is TGTGCCAGTAGGCCGGGACGGATTTATGGCTACACCTTC.